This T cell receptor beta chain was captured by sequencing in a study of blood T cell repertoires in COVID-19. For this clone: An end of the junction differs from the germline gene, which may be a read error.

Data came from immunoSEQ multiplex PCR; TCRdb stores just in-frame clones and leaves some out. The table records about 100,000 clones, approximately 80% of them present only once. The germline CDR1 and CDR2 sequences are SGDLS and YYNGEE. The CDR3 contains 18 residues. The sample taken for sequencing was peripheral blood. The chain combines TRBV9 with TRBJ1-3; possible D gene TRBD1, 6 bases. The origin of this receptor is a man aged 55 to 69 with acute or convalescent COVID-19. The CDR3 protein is CASSVNKEDRFTGNTIYF. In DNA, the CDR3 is TGTGCCAGCAGCGTAAATAAGGAAGACAGGTTTACTGGGAACACCATATATTTT. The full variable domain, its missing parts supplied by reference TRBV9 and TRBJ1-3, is DSGVTQTPKHLITATGQRVTLRCSPRSGDLSVYWYQQSLDQGLQFLIQYYNGEERAKGNILERFSAQQFPDLHSELNLSSLELGDSALYFCASSVNKEDRFTGNTIYFGEGSWLTVV.